This T cell receptor beta chain derives from a study of blood T cells in healthy people across ages. Germline V gene lookup returns CDR1 MGHDK and CDR2 SYGVNS. The CDR3 extends over 14 amino acids. The second PCR ran about 6 to 12 cycles with a sample-barcoded 5' primer and J-beta primers. Using its own MiXCR run on the 5' RACE reads, TCRdb lists one record per CDR3 protein. The data contain 500,000 to 550,000 distinct CDR3 sequences, 24% of them singletons. In addition, the sample was reused for a study of T cells of mothers and their children.

The sample consisted of blood. This chain links TRBV25-1 with TRBJ2-5; 8 nucleotides align to TRBD2. The DNA matches TRBJ2-7 better at its end, which makes the J call doubtful. The sequence derives from a boy between 10 and 17 years old in good health. The CDR3 DNA reads as TGTGCCAGCAGTCTACTAGCGGTCGCCGACGAGCAGTACTTC. Translating it yields CASSLLAVADEQYF.